The T cell receptor beta chain under discussion was sequenced for a study of T cells in Graves' hyperthyroidism and ophthalmopathy. Study-level information: Peripheral blood specimens were obtained at initial diagnosis, prior to any treatment.

RNA transcripts served as the template for amplifying TCR beta CDR3 regions. The primer set for the first-round RT-PCR of the TCR CDR3 was HTBI. One entry per CDR3 protein, called by TCRdb with MiXCR from the multiplex PCR reads. The repertoire holds more than 300,000 distinct CDR3 sequences, with about 12% as singletons. This clonotype was seen repeatedly, ten times or more. CDR1 and CDR2 (germline): KGHDR, SFDVKD. The CDR3 is 14 residues long. The V segment lost 7 bases and the J segment 7 bases; nucleotides outside the gene matches: 6. The sequenced material came from blood. The receptor comes from a young woman with Graves' hyperthyroidism. This chain links TRBV24-1 with TRBJ2-1; 10 nucleotides line up with TRBD2. DNA for the CDR3: TGTGCCACCAGACCTAGCGGGAGAGGGAATGAGCAGTTCTTC. Protein: CATRPSGRGNEQFF.